This TCR beta chain was identified during a study of T cell responses to AZD1222 COVID-19 vaccine. The wider study: Second-dose groups at about 4 or about 12 weeks were pooled. Study results and limitations: The reported proportion of spike-specific TCRs targeting unmutated variant regions was nearly half. Clonal diversity may have been underestimated, and the donors were mostly white British, with more females than males.

The germline V gene has CDR1 ENHRY and CDR2 SYGVKD. This CDR3 is built from 14 residues. V lost 5 bases and J 1 base, leaving 8 bases between the germline ends. Assay: immunoSEQ multiplex PCR; the TCRdb copy retains only in-frame clones and omits some. The sample lists 70,000 to 80,000 clones; approximately 90% were seen once. On this clone: Its specificity is unknown.

Sequenced material: peripheral blood, taken on day 0 of AZD1222 vaccination. The TCR was taken from an adult in good health. The gene calls are TRBV10-3 and TRBJ2-2; D is perhaps TRBD1 (5 bases). For the CDR3, the DNA is TGTGCCATCAGTAGCACAGGGAACACCGGGGAGCTGTTTTTT. As protein: CAISSTGNTGELFF.